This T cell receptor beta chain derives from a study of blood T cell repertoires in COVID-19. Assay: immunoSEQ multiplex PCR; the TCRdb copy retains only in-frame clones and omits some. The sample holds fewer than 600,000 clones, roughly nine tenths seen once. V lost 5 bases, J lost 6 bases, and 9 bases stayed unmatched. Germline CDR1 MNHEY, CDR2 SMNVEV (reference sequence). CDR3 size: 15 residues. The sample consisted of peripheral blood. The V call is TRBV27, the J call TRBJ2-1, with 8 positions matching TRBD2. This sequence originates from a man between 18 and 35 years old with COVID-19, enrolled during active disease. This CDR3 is CASSPVAGKPNEQFF. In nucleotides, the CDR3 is TGTGCCAGCAGTCCCGTAGCGGGAAAACCCAATGAGCAGTTCTTC.